The next 31 T cell receptor beta chains were all read from a single sample in a study of shared T cell receptors in the human thymus. Produced via immunoSEQ multiplex PCR; TCRdb's table is partial and in-frame only. The profile shows fewer than 700,000 clones, 85% to 90% of them singletons. These data are also associated with another study on human thymus T cells.

The sequencing input was thymocytes. The receptors shown here come from a boy under two years old with a congenital heart defect.

This clone was detected a few times. V gene TRBV27 combines with J gene TRBJ2-2; 8 bases match TRBD1. CDR1 and CDR2 from the germline V gene are MNHEY and SMNVEV (reference sequence). Trimming took 7 bases from V and 6 from J; bases not matched to a gene: 4. The CDR3 loop spans 13 amino acids. CDR3 sequence reads: CASKDREAGELFF. As DNA, the CDR3 is TGTGCCAGCAAGGACAGGGAAGCCGGGGAGCTGTTTTTT.

This chain joins TRBV27 and TRBJ2-3, with TRBD2 identical over 12 bases. Losses at the gene ends were 7 bases for V and 5 bases for J; bases not matched to a gene: 7. The CDR3 covers 15 residues. CDR1 and CDR2 from the germline V gene are MNHEY and SMNVEV (reference sequence). CDR3 region: CASTRTSGIRDTQYF. In nucleotides, the CDR3 is TGTGCCAGCACCCGGACTAGCGGGATTAGAGATACGCAGTATTTT.

V is TRBV27 and J is TRBJ2-2; tentatively, D is TRBD2 (6 bases). Trimming left V 4 bases short and J 4 bases short, with 22 bases between. The CDR3 runs to 18 residues. The germline CDR1 and CDR2 sequences are MNHEY and SMNVEV (reference sequence). CDR3 amino acids: CASSWFPGREGVTGELFF. CDR3 DNA sequence: TGTGCCAGCAGTTGGTTCCCCGGGCGGGAAGGGGTCACCGGGGAGCTGTTTTTT.

This rearrangement joins TRBV6-1 to TRBJ2-6; 7 bases align to TRBD2. Germline trimming cut 3 bases from V and 0 bases from J; bases unmatched to any gene: 8. The CDR3 totals 18 residues. Germline V gives CDR1 MNHNS, CDR2 SASEGT. DNA for the CDR3: TGTGCCAGCAGTGATGGGAGGGGACGGGCCTCTGGGGCCAACGTCCTGACTTTC. Translation: CASSDGRGRASGANVLTF.

As to this clone: Other nucleotide sequences from this sample produce the same CDR3. The V and J genes are TRBV20-1 and TRBJ2-2; D is ambiguous. V gave up 3 bases and J gave up 5 bases, with 4 bases separating them. This CDR3 comprises 11 residues. CDR1 and CDR2 from the germline V gene are DFQATT and SNEGSKA (reference sequence). The DNA for the CDR3 is TGCAGTGCTAGGAGTACCGGGGAGCTGTTTTTT. Its translation is CSARSTGELFF.

The rearrangement links TRBV4-3 to TRBJ2-1; 10 bases fit TRBD1. This CDR3 is 16 amino acids long. In germline, CDR1 is LGHNA, CDR2 YSLEER. V shed 4 bases and J 6 bases; nucleotides not matched to a gene: 9. The chain's CDR3 is CASSPRVRQGANEQFF. In DNA form, the CDR3 reads TGCGCCAGCAGCCCCCGGGTCCGACAGGGGGCCAATGAGCAGTTCTTC.

This clone was seen a few times. This chain connects TRBV7-9 to TRBJ1-1, with D uncertain. The V and J ends lost 0 bases and 1 base respectively, with 9 bases between them. The CDR3 is 15 residues long. Germline V gene data show CDR1 as SEHNR and CDR2 as FQNEAQ (reference sequence). The CDR3 coding sequence is TGTGCCAGCAGCTTAGCGTTAGCCCCGAACACTGAAGCTTTCTTT. It yields the protein CASSLALAPNTEAFF. Looking up the rest from reference TRBV7-9 and TRBJ1-1 gives the full variable domain: DTGVSQNPRHKITKRGQNVTFRCDPISEHNRLYWYRQTLGQGPEFLTYFQNEAQLEKSRLLSDRFSAERPKGSFSTLEIQRTEQGDSAMYLCASSLALAPNTEAFFGQGTRLTVV.

This chain links TRBV10-3 with TRBJ1-2, with D possibly being TRBD1 (6 bases). V lost 4 bases, J lost 9 bases, and 21 bases lay in between. Germline CDR1 ENHRY, CDR2 SYGVKD. The CDR3 is 15 residues long. CDR3: CAISGFCGGRECYTF. CDR3 DNA: TGTGCCATCAGTGGTTTCTGCGGGGGCCGGGAGTGCTACACCTTC.

In this sample, this clone turned up a few times. CDR3 sequence: CASRPRTGDEQYF. CDR3 nucleotide sequence: TGTGCCAGCAGACCTCGGACAGGGGACGAGCAGTACTTC. The chain combines TRBV6-6 with TRBJ2-7; 9 positions agree with TRBD1. V lost 6 bases and J lost 5; bases outside the gene matches: 5. Germline CDR1 is MNHNY and CDR2 is SVGAGI (reference sequence). The CDR3 loop spans 13 amino acids.

J is TRBJ2-7 and V is TRBV4-2; 8 bases are a match to TRBD2. CDR3 length: 16 amino acids. J gave up 3 bases and V 4 bases, and 11 bases lay outside the gene matches. Germline V gives CDR1 LGHNA, CDR2 YNFKEQ. Here the CDR3 DNA reads TGTGCCAGCAGCCCAAAGACGGATAGCGGGAACTACGAGCAGTACTTC. The encoded protein is CASSPKTDSGNYEQYF.

The V and J genes are TRBV5-1 and TRBJ2-2; 8 positions agree with TRBD2. This CDR3 is 20 amino acids long. CDR1 and CDR2 (germline): SGHRS, YFSETQ. Germline trimming cut 3 bases from V and 4 bases from J; bases unmatched to any gene: 20. CDR3 DNA: TGCGCCAGCAGCTACCAAGATCATCCGGGACTAGTTTCATGCACCGGGGAGCTGTTTTTT. As protein: CASSYQDHPGLVSCTGELFF. The whole variable domain, filled in from reference TRBV5-1 and TRBJ2-2, reads KAGVTQTPRYLIKTRGQQVTLSCSPISGHRSVSWYQQTPGQGLQFLFEYFSETQRNKGNFPGRFSGRQFSNSRSEMNVSTLELGDSALYLCASSYQDHPGLVSCTGELFFGEGSRLTVL.

This clone showed up just once. The J gene is TRBJ1-5, the V gene TRBV4-1; D gene ambiguous. V was cut by 0 bases and J by 6 bases, with 12 bases left in between. This CDR3 is 15 amino acids long. Germline CDR1 MGHRA, CDR2 YSYEKL. The CDR3 DNA reads as TGCGCCAGCAGCCAAGAGCAGACCGGCGGTCAGCCCCAGCATTTT. Protein sequence: CASSQEQTGGQPQHF.

The gene calls are TRBV7-6 and TRBJ2-1, with TRBD2 identical over 8 bases. The CDR3 loop spans 14 amino acids. Germline values: CDR1 SGHVS, CDR2 FNYEAQ. The V and J ends lost 0 bases and 9 bases, in that order; junction bases with no gene match: 4. The DNA for the CDR3 is TGTGCCAGCAGCTTAGCGGAGCGGGAGTTTGAGCAGTTCTTC. Translated, it gives CASSLAEREFEQFF.

The V call is TRBV29-1, the J call TRBJ2-7; D is unclear. With 4 bases removed from V and 2 bases from J, the gap between germline ends came to 15 bases. CDR3 length: 14 amino acids. The germline V gene encodes CDR1 SQVTM and CDR2 ANQGSEA. The CDR3 region is CSVVGFGGAYEQYF. In nucleotides, the CDR3 is TGCAGCGTTGTAGGTTTTGGCGGTGCCTACGAGCAGTACTTC.

The chain recombines TRBV28 with TRBJ2-1; possibly TRBD1 for D (7 bases). Germline CDR1 is MDHEN and CDR2 is SYDVKM. Trimming removed 6 bases from V and 3 bases from J, with 18 bases in between. This CDR3 region has 16 residues. The CDR3 sequence is CASRLPGGRDYNEQFF. The DNA for the CDR3 is TGTGCCAGCAGACTCCCAGGGGGGAGAGACTACAATGAGCAGTTCTTC.

This chain links TRBV27 with TRBJ2-4, with no clear D. V was pared by 4 bases and J by 0 bases, with 7 bases between. Looked up from germline, CDR1 is MNHEY and CDR2 is SMNVEV (reference sequence). The CDR3 consists of 14 residues. The CDR3, as DNA: TGTGCCAGCAGTTCTGGCTTAGCCAAAAACATTCAGTACTTC. This codes for CASSSGLAKNIQYF.

This rearrangement joins TRBV30 to TRBJ2-7; D possibly corresponds to TRBD2 (5 bases). V was pared by 4 bases and J by 7 bases, with 17 bases between. CDR1 is GTSNPN and CDR2 is SVGIG in the germline V gene (reference sequence). The CDR3 extends over 13 amino acids. CDR3 sequence: CAWKAIRPGEQYF. DNA for the CDR3: TGTGCCTGGAAAGCTATCCGTCCGGGAGAGCAGTACTTC. Supplemented by reference TRBV30 and TRBJ2-7, the full variable domain reads SQTIHQWPATLVQPVGSPLSLECTVEGTSNPNLYWYRQAAGRGLQLLFYSVGIGQISSEVPQNLSASRPQDRQFILSSKKLLLSDSGFYLCAWKAIRPGEQYFGPGTRLTVT.

About this clone: Its ends do not fully match the called genes, so a read error is possible. The V call is TRBV7-3, the J call TRBJ2-1, with 9 bases matching TRBD2. The CDR3 is 17 residues long. Germline CDR1 is SGHTA and CDR2 is FQGTGA. The DNA for the CDR3 is TGTGCCAGCAGTTTAAACGTAGCGGGAGAGGCGGGTAATGAGCAGTTCTTC. Protein: CASSLNVAGEAGNEQFF.

The gene calls are TRBV7-2 and TRBJ2-7; 7 positions match TRBD1. The germline V gene encodes CDR1 SGHTA and CDR2 FQGNSA. V lost 4 bases to trimming and J lost 0 bases; unmatched junction nucleotides: 9. The CDR3 length is 16 residues. The CDR3 sequence: CASSSPTGIGSYEQYF. CDR3 coding DNA: TGTGCCAGCAGCTCGCCGACAGGGATAGGCTCCTACGAGCAGTACTTC.

This CDR3 reads CASRGPNPHTQYF. CDR3 DNA: TGTGCCAGCAGGGGGCCAAACCCTCATACGCAGTATTTT. The V call is TRBV27, the J call TRBJ2-3, with D maybe TRBD1 (5 bases). CDR3 length equals 13 residues. The V gene lost 6 bases and the J gene lost 7 bases, with 14 bases spanning the gap. CDR1 is MNHEY and CDR2 is SMNVEV in the germline V gene (reference sequence).

This chain links TRBV28 with TRBJ2-7; 8 bases map to TRBD1. This CDR3 region has 17 residues. Trimming removed 7 bases from V and 4 bases from J; junction bases left unmatched: 18. The germline V gene encodes CDR1 MDHEN and CDR2 SYDVKM. In nucleotides, the CDR3 is TGTGCCAGCACCCCATCCCCCCACAGGGGGGTAGAGTACGAGCAGTACTTC. Its protein product is CASTPSPHRGVEYEQYF.

The chain is built from TRBV27 and TRBJ1-3, with 8 bases identical to TRBD1. The germline gives CDR1 MNHEY, CDR2 SMNVEV (reference sequence). V lost 3 bases to trimming and J lost 0 bases; unmatched junction nucleotides: 1. This CDR3 has 15 amino acids. The CDR3 here is CASSFGQGSGNTIYF. The CDR3 DNA reads as TGTGCCAGCAGTTTTGGACAGGGCTCTGGAAACACCATATATTTT.

This clone was seen a single time. The chain employs TRBV28 and TRBJ1-4; a possible D gene is TRBD1 (5 bases). The CDR3 sequence is 15 residues long. Germline assignment: CDR1 MDHEN and CDR2 SYDVKM. Trimming shortened V by 6 bases and J by 4 bases, and 15 bases separated the two germline ends. The CDR3 bases are TGTGCCAGCAGCCCGGGACTGTTCCATAATGAAAAACTGTTTTTT. This codes for CASSPGLFHNEKLFF.

The chain links TRBV28 to TRBJ1-5, with 8 bases fitting TRBD1. The CDR3 is made up of 15 amino acids. Losses at the gene ends were 7 bases for V and 5 bases for J; bases not matched to a gene: 10. Germline values: CDR1 MDHEN, CDR2 SYDVKM. CDR3 region: CASNGGKQGDQPQHF. The CDR3 DNA sequence: TGTGCCAGCAACGGTGGAAAACAGGGGGATCAGCCCCAGCATTTT.

The table lists this clone with a count of one. The chain couples TRBV4-3 to TRBJ2-1; TRBD2 agrees at 13 bases. The V and J ends lost 2 bases and 2 bases, in that order; junction bases with no gene match: 6. The V gene's germline CDR1 is LGHNA and CDR2 YSLEER. CDR3 length: 18 residues. CDR3: CASSQRRLAGGPYNEQFF. The CDR3 DNA reads as TGCGCCAGCAGCCAACGCCGACTAGCGGGAGGACCCTACAATGAGCAGTTCTTC.

The chain recombines TRBV19 with TRBJ1-4, with TRBD1 matching 7 bases. Germline CDR1 is LNHDA and CDR2 is SQIVND (reference sequence). This CDR3 has 13 residues. The ends lost 5 bases at V and 6 bases at J; junction bases unmatched: 3. The DNA of the CDR3 is TGTGCCAGTAGTCGGGACAGTGATGAAAAACTGTTTTTT. Encoded protein: CASSRDSDEKLFF.

This clone showed up just once. V and J are TRBV19 and TRBJ1-1, with D maybe TRBD1 (6 bases). The CDR3 sequence is 16 residues long. V was pared by 1 base and J by 4 bases, with 16 bases between. CDR1 is LNHDA, CDR2 SQIVND, per germline (reference sequence). The DNA of the CDR3 is TGTGCCAGTAGTATAGTAGGGGGTTGGGAGAGCACTGAAGCTTTCTTT. Its protein product is CASSIVGGWESTEAFF.

The CDR3, as DNA: TGCGCCAGCAGCCAAGGGCACGGACTAGCGGGAGGAATCATCTCGAACACCGGGGAGCTGTTTTTT. It is translated as CASSQGHGLAGGIISNTGELFF. J is TRBJ2-2 and V is TRBV4-1; TRBD2 aligns across 14 bases. With V trimmed by 1 base and J by 0 bases, 13 bases remained unmatched. The CDR3 runs to 22 residues. Germline CDR1 is MGHRA and CDR2 is YSYEKL.

This clone was seen once. This rearrangement joins TRBV29-1 to TRBJ2-7, with D possibly TRBD2 on 6 matching bases. The CDR3 length is 15 residues. Germline lookup yields CDR1 SQVTM and CDR2 ANQGSEA. V shed 0 bases and J shed 6 bases, with 18 bases lying between them. The CDR3 nucleotides read TGCAGCGTTGAAGATCCCGGGACTGCTCGCCCCGAGCAGTACTTC. It yields the protein CSVEDPGTARPEQYF.

The chain joins TRBV4-3 to TRBJ1-3, with 10 positions matching TRBD1. The CDR3 extends over 20 amino acids. The ends lost 0 bases at V and 2 bases at J; junction bases unmatched: 13. Germline V gene lookup returns CDR1 LGHNA and CDR2 YSLEER. The CDR3 sequence: CASSQDGAPPGQGTGNTIYF. The CDR3 DNA reads TGCGCCAGCAGCCAAGATGGGGCTCCACCGGGACAGGGGACTGGAAACACCATATATTTT.

CDR3 sequence reads: CASSPRAGTNSEAFF. In DNA form, the CDR3 reads TGTGCCAGCAGTCCAAGGGCGGGAACTAACTCTGAAGCTTTCTTT. V is TRBV27 and J is TRBJ1-1; D is ambiguous. The ends were cut back, 5 bases at V and 6 bases at J, with 19 bases in the middle. Germline loops: CDR1 MNHEY, CDR2 SMNVEV (reference sequence). The CDR3 runs 15 residues.